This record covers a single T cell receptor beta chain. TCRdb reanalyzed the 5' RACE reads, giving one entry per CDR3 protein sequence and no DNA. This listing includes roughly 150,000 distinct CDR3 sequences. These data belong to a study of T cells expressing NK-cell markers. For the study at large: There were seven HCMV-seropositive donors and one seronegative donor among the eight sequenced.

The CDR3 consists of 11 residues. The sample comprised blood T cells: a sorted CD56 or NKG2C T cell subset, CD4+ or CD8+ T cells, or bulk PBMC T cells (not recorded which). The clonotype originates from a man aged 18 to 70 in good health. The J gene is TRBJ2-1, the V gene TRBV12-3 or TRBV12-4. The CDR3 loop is CASSFTNEQFF.